A single sample is the source of the 27 T cell receptor beta chains below, sequenced in a study of blood T cell repertoires in COVID-19. Here immunoSEQ multiplex PCR was the method, and the copy in TCRdb shows in-frame clones only, minus some. Of tens of thousands of clones listed, 70% to 90% are singletons. Material for sequencing was peripheral blood. The receptors originated from a woman in her sixties or seventies with active COVID-19.

This chain connects TRBV5-1 to TRBJ2-1, with 8 bases that match TRBD2. CDR1 is SGHRS, CDR2 YFSETQ, per germline. The CDR3 covers 15 residues. Losses at the gene ends were 0 bases for V and 10 bases for J; bases not matched to a gene: 9. The DNA of the CDR3 is TGCGCCAGCAGCTTGGCACAACCCGCGGGAGGCGAGCAGTTCTTC. Protein product: CASSLAQPAGGEQFF.

The chain uses TRBV6-6 and TRBJ2-5; 8 bases are a match to TRBD2. V shed 0 bases, J shed 5 bases, and the junction held 5 bases outside the gene matches. The CDR3 has 15 amino acids. Per the germline V gene, CDR1 is MNHNY and CDR2 is SVGAGI (reference sequence). CDR3 sequence: CASSYSFLAGETQYF. DNA of the CDR3: TGTGCCAGCAGTTACTCGTTTTTAGCGGGGGAGACCCAGTACTTC.

The chain is built from TRBV3-1 (or the pseudogene TRBV3-2) and TRBJ2-3, with D perhaps matching TRBD2 (5 bases). The CDR3 has 14 amino acids. Germline V CDR1 and CDR2: LGHDT, YNNKEL (reference sequence). Trimming left V 1 base short and J 8 bases short, with 13 bases between. The CDR3 is CASSQGAEGGTQYF. The CDR3 DNA reads TGTGCCAGCAGCCAAGGGGCAGAGGGCGGTACGCAGTATTTT.

V usage is TRBV2 and J usage is TRBJ2-5; 9 bases fit TRBD2. Germline CDR1 reads SNHLY; CDR2 reads FYNNEI. This CDR3 has 14 amino acids. V gave up 6 bases and J gave up 3 bases; unmatched junction bases: 5. CDR3 in DNA: TGTGCCAGCAGAGGGGGACTAGCAGAAGAGACCCAGTACTTC. It translates to CASRGGLAEETQYF. Combining the CDR3 with reference TRBV2 and TRBJ2-5 gives the whole variable domain EPEVTQTPSHQVTQMGQEVILRCVPISNHLYFYWYRQILGQKVEFLVSFYNNEISEKSEIFDDQFSVERPDGSNFTLKIRSTKLEDSAMYFCASRGGLAEETQYFGPGTRLLVL.

V usage is TRBV30 and J usage is TRBJ1-4; D gene ambiguous. This CDR3 region has 14 residues. The V and J ends lost 3 bases and 4 bases respectively, with 12 bases between them. Germline CDR1 and CDR2: GTSNPN and SVGIG (reference sequence). The CDR3 nucleotides are TGTGCCTGGAGCTATACGGGGTTTAATGAAAAACTGTTTTTT. Translating it yields CAWSYTGFNEKLFF.

The chain uses TRBV5-4 and TRBJ2-7; the match to TRBD1 covers 12 bases. Germline loops: CDR1 SGHNT, CDR2 YYREEE (reference sequence). Unmatched junction bases numbered 4, after V lost 4 bases and J lost 5 bases. This CDR3 is 14 amino acids long. Here the CDR3 reads CASSVGQGADEQYF. The CDR3 DNA reads TGTGCCAGCAGCGTGGGACAGGGGGCCGACGAGCAGTACTTC.

This chain connects TRBV7-2 to TRBJ2-1; TRBD2 aligns across 9 bases. The CDR3 totals 15 residues. The germline gives CDR1 SGHTA, CDR2 FQGNSA. V was pared by 5 bases and J by 4 bases, with 6 bases of the junction left unmatched. CDR3 amino acids: CASSQGSGRYNEQFF. The CDR3 DNA reads as TGTGCCAGCAGCCAAGGTAGCGGGAGATACAATGAGCAGTTCTTC.

The CDR3 loop is CASSLEGRGNSPLHF. Here the CDR3 DNA reads TGTGCCAGCAGCTTAGAGGGGAGGGGGAATTCACCCCTCCACTTT. The chain carries TRBV11-2 and TRBJ1-6; possible D gene TRBD1, 6 bases. Per germline, CDR1 SGHAT and CDR2 FQNNGV. V shed 0 bases and J shed 7 bases, with 10 bases lying between them. There are 15 residues in the CDR3. The variable domain in full, completed from reference TRBV11-2 and TRBJ1-6, reads EAGVAQSPRYKIIEKRQSVAFWCNPISGHATLYWYQQILGQGPKLLIQFQNNGVVDDSQLPKDRFSAERLKGVDSTLKIQPAKLEDSAVYLCASSLEGRGNSPLHFGNGTRLTVT.

In its sample, this clone was seen a few times. The CDR3 sequence is CASSLKGGLSYNEQFF. CDR3 DNA sequence: TGCGCCAGCAGCTTGAAGGGCGGGCTTTCCTACAATGAGCAGTTCTTC. The genes are TRBV5-1 and TRBJ2-1; D possibly corresponds to TRBD2 (5 bases). The CDR3 covers 16 residues. V was clipped by 1 base and J by 1 base, with 12 bases between them. The germline V gene encodes CDR1 SGHRS and CDR2 YFSETQ. The full variable domain, rest sourced from reference TRBV5-1 and TRBJ2-1, is KAGVTQTPRYLIKTRGQQVTLSCSPISGHRSVSWYQQTPGQGLQFLFEYFSETQRNKGNFPGRFSGRQFSNSRSEMNVSTLELGDSALYLCASSLKGGLSYNEQFFGPGTRLTVL.

J is TRBJ1-5 and V is TRBV19, with D tentatively TRBD1 (5 bases). This CDR3 spans 14 amino acids. Trimming removed 6 bases from V and 4 bases from J, with 13 bases in between. Germline V gives CDR1 LNHDA, CDR2 SQIVND (reference sequence). CDR3 bases: TGTGCCAGTAGCAGGGTCTGGGATAATCAGCCCCAGCATTTT. The encoded protein is CASSRVWDNQPQHF.

The V call is TRBV6-6, the J call TRBJ1-2; 7 nucleotides agree with TRBD1. The CDR3 loop spans 15 amino acids. V trimming: 2 bases; J trimming: 0 bases; junction bases outside the gene matches: 3. Germline CDR1 MNHNY, CDR2 SVGAGI (reference sequence). CDR3 DNA sequence: TGTGCCAGCAGTTACAAACAGGGGACTAACTATGGCTACACCTTC. Translation gives CASSYKQGTNYGYTF.

The chain recombines TRBV5-1 with TRBJ2-1; TRBD2 is a possible D gene (6 bases). This CDR3 region has 18 residues. The germline V gene encodes CDR1 SGHRS and CDR2 YFSETQ. V was clipped by 1 base and J by 6 bases, with 23 bases between them. CDR3 sequence: CASSLRDSGGGDGNEQFF. CDR3 nucleotide sequence: TGCGCCAGCAGCTTGAGGGATAGCGGAGGAGGAGATGGCAATGAGCAGTTCTTC. The whole variable domain, filled in from reference TRBV5-1 and TRBJ2-1, reads KAGVTQTPRYLIKTRGQQVTLSCSPISGHRSVSWYQQTPGQGLQFLFEYFSETQRNKGNFPGRFSGRQFSNSRSEMNVSTLELGDSALYLCASSLRDSGGGDGNEQFFGPGTRLTVL.

The CDR3 bases are TGTGCCAGCAGCTTGATGGGGAGCTCCTATAATTCACCCCTCCACTTT. Translated: CASSLMGSSYNSPLHF. The chain combines TRBV7-3 with TRBJ1-6, with D unclear. This CDR3 region has 16 residues. In germline, CDR1 is SGHTA, CDR2 FQGTGA. V was cut by 3 bases and J by 0 bases, with 9 bases left in between.

The chain joins TRBV28 to TRBJ2-2; TRBD2 matches 7 bases. The CDR3 is 17 amino acids. CDR1 is MDHEN, CDR2 SYDVKM, per germline. V trimming: 5 bases; J trimming: 2 bases; junction bases outside the gene matches: 11. The CDR3 sequence: CASSRPIGRANTGELFF. CDR3 nucleotide sequence: TGTGCCAGCAGTCGACCCATTGGGAGGGCTAACACCGGGGAGCTGTTTTTT. The full variable domain, completed using reference TRBV28 and TRBJ2-2, is DVKVTQSSRYLVKRTGEKVFLECVQDMDHENMFWYRQDPGLGLRLIYFSYDVKMKEKGDIPEGYSVSREKKERFSLILESASTNQTSMYLCASSRPIGRANTGELFFGEGSRLTVL.

The chain carries TRBV7-9 and TRBJ2-2; 7 nucleotides line up with TRBD2. Germline trimming cut 2 bases from V and 0 bases from J; bases unmatched to any gene: 9. The CDR3 contains 18 residues. Germline V gene sequence: CDR1 SEHNR, CDR2 FQNEAQ (reference sequence). CDR3 sequence: CASSLSPGLYANTGELFF. As DNA, the CDR3 is TGTGCCAGCAGCTTATCGCCGGGACTATATGCGAACACCGGGGAGCTGTTTTTT.

The rearrangement joins TRBV5-1 to TRBJ2-1, with 13 bases fitting TRBD2. Germline trimming cut 4 bases from V and 6 bases from J; bases unmatched to any gene: 4. The CDR3 sequence is 15 residues long. Germline-derived CDR1 and CDR2 are SGHRS and YFSETQ. The CDR3 is CASSPGLAGVNEQFF. CDR3 bases: TGCGCCAGCAGCCCCGGACTAGCGGGAGTCAATGAGCAGTTCTTC.

This clone was observed once. The chain's CDR3 is CASSVDLGQAYGYTF. Written as DNA, the CDR3 is TGTGCCAGCAGCGTAGATCTTGGACAGGCCTATGGCTACACCTTC. J is TRBJ1-2 and V is TRBV9; 7 nucleotides agree with TRBD1. V lost 0 bases, J lost 4 bases, and 6 bases stayed unmatched. The CDR3 is 15 amino acids. Germline V gives CDR1 SGDLS, CDR2 YYNGEE. Filled out from reference TRBV9 and TRBJ1-2, the complete variable domain reads DSGVTQTPKHLITATGQRVTLRCSPRSGDLSVYWYQQSLDQGLQFLIQYYNGEERAKGNILERFSAQQFPDLHSELNLSSLELGDSALYFCASSVDLGQAYGYTFGSGTRLTVV.

V and J are TRBV4-1 and TRBJ2-3, with D unclear. Between the trimmed V and J ends, which lost 0 bases and 4 bases, there was a span of 11 bases. This CDR3 is built from 15 residues. Germline V lookup: CDR1 MGHRA, CDR2 YSYEKL. The CDR3 sequence: CASSQDLVGADTQYF. The CDR3 bases are TGCGCCAGCAGCCAAGATCTGGTGGGCGCAGATACGCAGTATTTT.

This rearrangement joins TRBV7-3 to TRBJ2-1; 10 bases match TRBD2. Germline loops: CDR1 SGHTA, CDR2 FQGTGA. The CDR3 length is 15 residues. V shed 6 bases and J 5 bases; nucleotides not matched to a gene: 7. DNA of the CDR3: TGTGCCAGCAGGCCTAGCGGGGGACTCCACAATGAGCAGTTCTTC. Translated: CASRPSGGLHNEQFF.

J is TRBJ2-7 and V is TRBV30; 12 bases align to TRBD2. The CDR3 is 13 amino acids. After removal of 7 bases from V and 0 bases from J, the junction contained 1 base not matched to a gene. Germline V lookup: CDR1 GTSNPN, CDR2 SVGIG (reference sequence). In DNA, the CDR3 is TGTGCCTCGACTAGCGGGAGCTCCTACGAGCAGTACTTC. Its translation: CASTSGSSYEQYF.

The gene calls are TRBV28 and TRBJ2-6; D unclear. Germline V lookup: CDR1 MDHEN, CDR2 SYDVKM. The CDR3 extends over 16 amino acids. Trimming took off 5 bases at V and 0 bases at J, with 11 bases between the two ends. Here the CDR3 reads CASSLLGLSGANVLTF. The CDR3 DNA sequence: TGTGCCAGCAGTCTCCTGGGCCTCTCTGGGGCCAACGTCCTGACTTTC.

This chain links TRBV9 with TRBJ2-7, with TRBD2 as a possible D gene (6 bases). Between the trimmed V and J ends, which lost 0 bases and 3 bases, there was a span of 16 bases. The CDR3 length is 16 residues. CDR1 and CDR2 from the germline V gene are SGDLS and YYNGEE. The CDR3 region has the DNA TGTGCCAGCAGCGTAGGAGGAGGGGATATGGGCTACGAGCAGTACTTC. It translates to CASSVGGGDMGYEQYF. The variable domain in full, completed from reference TRBV9 and TRBJ2-7, reads DSGVTQTPKHLITATGQRVTLRCSPRSGDLSVYWYQQSLDQGLQFLIQYYNGEERAKGNILERFSAQQFPDLHSELNLSSLELGDSALYFCASSVGGGDMGYEQYFGPGTRLTVT.

This chain joins TRBV30 and TRBJ2-7; 7 bases are shared with TRBD1. V was clipped by 2 bases and J by 1 base; unmatched bases: 11. This CDR3 contains 16 residues. CDR1 is GTSNPN, CDR2 SVGIG, per germline (reference sequence). The CDR3 DNA reads as TGTGCCTGGAGTACTATTCTCGACAGGGCTTCCTACGAGCAGTACTTC. Its protein is CAWSTILDRASYEQYF.

V usage is TRBV5-1 and J usage is TRBJ1-2, with D unresolved. The CDR3 covers 15 residues. In germline, CDR1 is SGHRS, CDR2 YFSETQ. V was trimmed by 3 bases and J by 2 bases, leaving 14 bases between them. The CDR3 DNA reads as TGCGCCAGCAGCTCGGGAGCCCTGGGCAACTATGGCTACACCTTC. This gives the protein CASSSGALGNYGYTF.

The V and J genes are TRBV25-1 and TRBJ2-2; 10 nucleotides line up with TRBD1. J lost 6 bases, V lost 6 bases, and 10 bases had no gene match. CDR3 length: 16 residues. CDR1 and CDR2 (germline): MGHDK, SYGVNS. The CDR3 protein is CASSPLGDRGPGELFF. CDR3 nucleotides: TGTGCCAGCAGCCCATTAGGGGACAGGGGCCCCGGGGAGCTGTTTTTT.

V and J are TRBV5-6 and TRBJ2-7; 13 bases are shared with TRBD2. Germline V gene lookup returns CDR1 SGHDT and CDR2 YYEEEE. V was clipped by 3 bases and J by 3 bases; unmatched bases: 9. This CDR3 region has 17 residues. The CDR3 region is CASSSWKGLAGNYEQYF. The CDR3 coding sequence is TGTGCCAGCAGCTCGTGGAAGGGACTAGCGGGGAACTACGAGCAGTACTTC.

The V and J genes are TRBV5-1 and TRBJ2-7, with D hard to call. This CDR3 comprises 14 residues. From germline, CDR1 is SGHRS and CDR2 YFSETQ. Between the trimmed V and J ends, which lost 0 bases and 0 bases, there was a span of 7 bases. This chain's CDR3 is CASSLDLSSYEQYF. The DNA for the CDR3 is TGCGCCAGCAGCTTGGATCTGAGCTCCTACGAGCAGTACTTC.